This paragraph reports one T cell receptor (beta chain). Its antigen is currently unknown. The data belong to a study of beta chain features in type 1 diabetes. Notes on the study in general: Moderately but significantly shorter TCRB CDR3s were found in Type 1 diabetes patients in all four CD4+ subsets. The question left open here concerned HLA type influencing TCRB rearrangement. Highly expressing activated T cells could be over-counted with a cDNA template.

As every portion of the isolated RNA was reverse transcribed, the sequencing read expressed TCRB transcripts. TCRdb's copy holds only in-frame clones and misses some; the assay was immunoSEQ multiplex PCR. The sample shows about 620,000 clones, roughly a sixth of them seen only once. CDR1 and CDR2 (germline): DFQATT, SNEGSKA (reference sequence). V lost 5 bases and J 7 bases, leaving 6 bases between the germline ends. CDR3 length equals 10 residues. The chain uses TRBV20-1 and TRBJ2-1; D gene unclear. The sequenced material came from naive CD4+ T cells from blood. The clonotype was recovered from a man younger than 35 in good health. This chain's CDR3 is CSARENEQFF. As DNA, the CDR3 is TGCAGTGCTCGCGAGAATGAGCAGTTCTTC.